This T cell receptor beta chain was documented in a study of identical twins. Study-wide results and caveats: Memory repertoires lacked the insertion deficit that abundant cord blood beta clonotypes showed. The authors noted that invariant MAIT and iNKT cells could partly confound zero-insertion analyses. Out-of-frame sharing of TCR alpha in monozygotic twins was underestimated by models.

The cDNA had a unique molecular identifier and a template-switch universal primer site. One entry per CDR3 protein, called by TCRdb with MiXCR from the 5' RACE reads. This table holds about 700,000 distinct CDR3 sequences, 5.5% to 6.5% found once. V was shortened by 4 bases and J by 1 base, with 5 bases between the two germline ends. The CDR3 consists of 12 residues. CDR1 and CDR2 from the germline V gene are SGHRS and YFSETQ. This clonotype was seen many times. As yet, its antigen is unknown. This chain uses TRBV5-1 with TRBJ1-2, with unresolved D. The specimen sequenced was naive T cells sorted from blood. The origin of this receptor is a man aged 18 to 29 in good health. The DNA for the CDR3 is TGCGCCAGCAGCATAGATAACTATGGCTACACCTTC. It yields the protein CASSIDNYGYTF.